Below, 6 T cell receptor beta chains from the same sample are listed, as sequenced in a study of blood T cell repertoires in COVID-19. Using immunoSEQ multiplex PCR, the repertoire was profiled, and TCRdb retains in-frame clones only, with some absent. The table lists roughly 100,000 clones, 88% of them singletons, with around 10% in the top ten. Sequenced input: peripheral blood. These TCRs come from a man aged 80 or over with acute or convalescent COVID-19.

Only one count was recorded for this clone. The V call is TRBV7-2, the J call TRBJ1-5, with D uncertain. CDR1 is SGHTA and CDR2 is FQGNSA in the germline V gene. V lost 5 bases to trimming and J lost 8 bases, with 16 bases between them. This CDR3 spans 14 amino acids. The CDR3 here is CASSLYGNQEPQHF. The CDR3 nucleotides read TGTGCCAGCAGCCTCTACGGTAATCAGGAGCCCCAGCATTTT.

In this sample, this clone turned up once. The CDR3 bases are TGTGCCGGGGCGACGGAGCCTAATCAGGGCTACACCTTC. It translates to CAGATEPNQGYTF. This chain uses TRBV10-3 with TRBJ1-2, with D perhaps TRBD1 (5 bases). V was pared by 11 bases and J by 8 bases, with 21 bases between. Germline V CDR1 and CDR2: ENHRY, SYGVKD. CDR3 length: 13 residues.

This chain connects TRBV6-5 to TRBJ1-2, with 7 bases matching TRBD1. The trim removed 6 bases at V and 4 bases at J, leaving 8 bases unmatched. This CDR3 region has 14 residues. Germline V gene data show CDR1 as MNHEY and CDR2 as SVGAGI. The CDR3 region is CASRPGQRFYGYTF. CDR3 nucleotides: TGTGCCAGCAGACCGGGACAGAGATTCTATGGCTACACCTTC.

The chain recombines TRBV5-1 with TRBJ2-2; D is undetermined. The CDR3 contains 12 residues. Germline CDR1 reads SGHRS; CDR2 reads YFSETQ. The V end was cut by 5 bases, the J end by 8 bases, with 10 bases between. The CDR3 DNA reads as TGCGCCAGCAGTGAGGTCCGGGGGGAGCTGTTTTTT. It yields the protein CASSEVRGELFF.

V is TRBV5-6 and J is TRBJ1-2; possible D gene TRBD1, 6 bases. This CDR3 region has 15 residues. Germline V gene data show CDR1 as SGHDT and CDR2 as YYEEEE. Trimming cost V 1 base and J 1 base, with 11 bases left between them. The CDR3 DNA reads TGTGCCAGCAGCTTGCCCAGGGACATTAACTATGGCTACACCTTC. Translation: CASSLPRDINYGYTF.

As DNA, the CDR3 is TGTGCCAGCAGTACAGTAGGGACTTACAATGAGCAGTTCTTC. Its protein is CASSTVGTYNEQFF. J is TRBJ2-1 and V is TRBV6-2 or TRBV6-3; tentatively, D is TRBD2 (6 bases). Germline V gives CDR1 MNHEY, CDR2 SVGEGT. The ends were cut back, 5 bases at V and 4 bases at J, with 12 bases in the middle. The CDR3 is 14 amino acids.